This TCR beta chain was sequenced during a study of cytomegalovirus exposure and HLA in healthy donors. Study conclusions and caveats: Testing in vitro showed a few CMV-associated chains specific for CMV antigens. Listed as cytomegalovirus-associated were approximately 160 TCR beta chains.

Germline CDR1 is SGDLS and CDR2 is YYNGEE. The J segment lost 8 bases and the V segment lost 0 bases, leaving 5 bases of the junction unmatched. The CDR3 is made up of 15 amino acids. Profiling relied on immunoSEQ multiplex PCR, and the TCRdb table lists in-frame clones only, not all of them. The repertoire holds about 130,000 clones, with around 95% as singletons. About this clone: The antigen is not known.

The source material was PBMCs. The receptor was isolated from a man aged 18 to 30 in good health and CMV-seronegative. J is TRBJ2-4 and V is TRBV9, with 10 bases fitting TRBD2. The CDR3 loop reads CASSVGSGRGDIQYF. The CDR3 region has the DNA TGTGCCAGCAGCGTAGGGAGCGGGAGGGGAGACATTCAGTACTTC.